Listed below are T cell receptor beta chains from one sample, sequenced in a study of T cells after somatic rescue of genetic block. The method was immunoSEQ multiplex PCR; TCRdb's version includes in-frame clones alone and lacks a portion of them. The sample has tens of thousands of clones, approximately 96% seen once. Sequenced material: peripheral blood mononuclear cells (PBMCs). The source of these receptors is a child younger than two. Each CDR3 is given with its conserved first and last residue. The D gene is left open where the match is weak. Expanded clones get a size class; other rows say once, few or many, or leave the size out.

>TRBV4-2|15|-|TRBJ2-3|-
TGTGCCAGCAGCCAAGATTCGGATAGCACAGATACGCAGTATTTT
CASSQDSDSTDTQYF
>TRBV28|16|-|TRBJ2-3|TRBD2
TGTGCCAGCCTAGCGGGAGGAAGGTCGGGTACAGATACGCAGTATTTT
CASLAGGRSGTDTQYF
>TRBV11-2|17|-|TRBJ2-6|-
TGTGCCAGCAGCTTAGATTATCGCCTCTCTGGGGCCAACGTCCTGACTTTC
CASSLDYRLSGANVLTF
>TRBV9|17|-|TRBJ2-3|TRBD2
TGTGCCAGCAGCGTAGAGACTAGCGGGAGACTTCTAGATACGCAGTATTTT
CASSVETSGRLLDTQYF
>TRBV7-2|13|-|TRBJ1-2|TRBD1
TGTGCCAGCAGCTTAACAGGGGGCTATGGCTACACCTTC
CASSLTGGYGYTF
>TRBV6-1|15|-|TRBJ1-2|TRBD1
TGTGCCAGCAGTGAAGTCGGAGGGGGCGCCTATGGCTACACCTTC
CASSEVGGGAYGYTF
>TRBV19|15|-|TRBJ1-5|-
TGTGCCAGTAGTATAGACTACAGGCCCCGATGGCCCCAGCATTTT
CASSIDYRPRWPQHF
>TRBV6-7|14|-|TRBJ2-3|TRBD2
TGTGCCAGCGGTAGCGGGAGGAGGGCAGATACGCAGTATTTT
CASGSGRRADTQYF
>TRBV7-9|14|-|TRBJ2-7|-
TGTGCCAGCAGCTTATCGTTGACTCCGGTGGAGCAGTACTTC
CASSLSLTPVEQYF
>TRBV7-6|16|once|TRBJ2-3|-
TGTGCCAGCAGCTTAGAAAGGCGGATGGGCACAGATACGCAGTATTTT
CASSLERRMGTDTQYF
>TRBV7-3|15|-|TRBJ2-1|-
TGTGCCAGCAGGATCGCCCCGACCCCTAACAATGAGCAGTTCTTC
CASRIAPTPNNEQFF
>TRBV5-5|18|-|TRBJ1-4|-
TGTGCCAGCAGCTTGGTCGGAGGGAGTCCCCCAACTAATGAAAAACTGTTTTTT
CASSLVGGSPPTNEKLFF
>TRBV5-1|16|once|TRBJ2-1|TRBD2
TGCGCCAGCAGCTTGGCGCCTAGCGGGAGTTTCAATGAGCAGTTCTTC
CASSLAPSGSFNEQFF
>TRBV10-2|12|-|TRBJ1-1|-
TGCGCCAGCAGTAGATCAGGGACTGAAGCTTTCTTT
CASSRSGTEAFF
>TRBV5-5|16|-|TRBJ1-4|TRBD1
TGTGCCAGCAGCCCCGGACAGGGGGCGGCTAATGAAAAACTGTTTTTT
CASSPGQGAANEKLFF
>TRBV10-3|15|-|TRBJ1-5|-
TGTGCCACCCGACAGGCGGTTGAAGGCAATCAGCCCCAGCATTTT
CATRQAVEGNQPQHF
>TRBV5-1|14|-|TRBJ2-3|-
TGCGCCAGCAGCTTGGGGATCCTCGGGGATACGCAGTATTTT
CASSLGILGDTQYF
>TRBV7-8|12|-|TRBJ2-7|-
TGTGCCAGCAGCTTAGGGGGGCGCGAGCAGTACTTC
CASSLGGREQYF
>TRBV28|14|-|TRBJ1-5|-
TGTGCCAGCAGTTTTCGACAGAGCAATCAGCCCCAGCATTTT
CASSFRQSNQPQHF
>TRBV6-1|14|-|TRBJ1-1|TRBD1
TGTGCCACCTTTACAGGGGGCGTAGGCTCTGAAGCTTTCTTT
CATFTGGVGSEAFF
>TRBV4-1|17|few|TRBJ2-2|-
TGCGCCAGCAGCCAAGATGTGAACCTCGAGGTTGCCGGGGAGCTGTTTTTT
CASSQDVNLEVAGELFF
>TRBV27|14|-|TRBJ1-5|-
TGTGCCAGCAGGAAACGAGGGGATGATCAGCCCCAGCATTTT
CASRKRGDDQPQHF
>TRBV13|12|-|TRBJ1-2|-
TGTGCCAGCAGCTTAGGAGGGAATGGCTACACCTTC
CASSLGGNGYTF
>TRBV7-2|15|-|TRBJ2-1|-
TGTGCCAGCAGCTTCAGGACAGCAAGCTACAATGAGCAGTTCTTC
CASSFRTASYNEQFF
>TRBV6-5|13|-|TRBJ1-4|-
TGTGCCAGCAGTTCGGGACGGCTTGAAAAACTGTTTTTT
CASSSGRLEKLFF
>TRBV4-2|14|-|TRBJ2-7|TRBD1
TGTGCCAGCAGCCAAGGGCAGGGGGCCTACGAGCAGTACTTC
CASSQGQGAYEQYF
>TRBV4-3|13|once|TRBJ2-7|-
TGCGCCAGCAGCCAAGAATTGGGGTACGAGCAGTACTTC
CASSQELGYEQYF